A single sample is the source of the 5 T cell receptor beta chains below, sequenced in a study of metastatic and nonmetastatic thyroid tumors. TCRdb reprocessed the PCR reads using MiXCR. The table records about 20,000 clones, roughly a third of them present only once. Patients had received no treatment of any kind before thyroid surgery. Sequenced sample: tumor tissue. Receptor source: a female donor with papillary thyroid cancer or a benign thyroid nodule (not recorded which). Some clones in this sample may be carry-over from other donors' samples.

This chain uses TRBV19 with TRBJ2-3, with no clear D. Trimming cost V 5 bases and J 9 bases, with 15 bases left between them. Germline V gives CDR1 LNHDA, CDR2 SQIVND (reference sequence). The CDR3 is 13 amino acids. The CDR3 DNA sequence: TGTGCCAGTAGTCCCGGACGGAATCAAACGCAGTATTTT. Amino acids: CASSPGRNQTQYF.

Only a few counts were recorded for this clone. The chain is built from TRBV20-1 and TRBJ2-5, with D perhaps TRBD2 (6 bases). The V end lost 1 base, the J end lost 7 bases, and 16 bases lay between the germline ends. From germline, CDR1 is DFQATT and CDR2 SNEGSKA (reference sequence). This CDR3 spans 14 amino acids. CDR3 region: CSARGGDSFPTQYF. The CDR3 DNA is TGCAGTGCTAGAGGTGGGGACTCTTTTCCGACCCAGTACTTC.

The chain is built from TRBV3-1 and TRBJ2-7; the D gene is possibly TRBD2 (6 bases). V lost 4 bases to trimming and J lost 2 bases, with 9 bases between them. This CDR3 comprises 13 residues. Germline V gene data show CDR1 as LGHDT and CDR2 as YNNKEL (reference sequence). The CDR3 region is CASSLWTTYEQYF. The CDR3 DNA reads as TGTGCCAGCAGCCTATGGACTACCTACGAGCAGTACTTC.

J is TRBJ2-5 and V is TRBV3-1; no clear D gene. Trimming took 2 bases from V and 3 from J, leaving 1 base between them. The germline V gene encodes CDR1 LGHDT and CDR2 YNNKEL (reference sequence). This CDR3 has 11 amino acids. The CDR3 sequence is CASSQKETQYF. DNA for the CDR3: TGTGCCAGCAGCCAAAAAGAGACCCAGTACTTC.

This clone was seen a handful of times. J is TRBJ2-7 and V is TRBV7-8; tentative D call: TRBD1 (5 bases). This CDR3 has 12 residues. The germline V and J ends were trimmed by 6 bases and 5 bases, with 11 bases remaining between them. CDR1 is SGHVS, CDR2 FQNEAQ, per germline. CDR3 in amino acids: CASSFMGHEQYF. CDR3 bases: TGTGCCAGCAGTTTTATGGGGCACGAGCAGTACTTC.